This is a list of T cell receptor beta chains from one sample in a study of siplizumab effects on memory and regulatory T cells. These receptors lack a known antigen. Generated by immunoSEQ multiplex PCR, the TCRdb table keeps only in-frame clones and is missing some. The sample has approximately 20,000 clones, around 42% seen once; the top ten hold 4% to 6%. Sequenced material: CFSE-low (dividing) CD4+ T cells sorted from an allogeneic mixed lymphocyte reaction. The receptors derive from a human donor in good health; the cells came from an allogeneic mixed lymphocyte reaction. CDR3s include the opening cysteine and the closing phenylalanine or tryptophan. The D gene is left open where the match is weak. The listing skips clone size in some rows; elsewhere it reads once, few, many or a size class.

V	length	J	size	D	CDR3	DNA
TRBV5-6	13	TRBJ1-1	few	.	CASSLRSGEKAFF	TGTGCCAGCAGCCTGCGGTCGGGAGAGAAGGCTTTCTTT
TRBV7-9	11	TRBJ1-2	.	.	CASSLLTGSSF	TGTGCCAGCAGCTTATTGACAGGCTCCTCCTTC
TRBV10-3	14	TRBJ1-5	few	.	CAISESTGFQPQHF	TGTGCCATCAGTGAGTCGACTGGGTTTCAGCCCCAGCATTTT
TRBV7-2	13	TRBJ1-1	.	.	CASSLTVNTEAFF	TGTGCCAGCAGCTTGACAGTTAACACTGAAGCTTTCTTT
TRBV4-2	15	TRBJ1-6	.	TRBD1	CASSLGQGDNSPLHF	TGTGCCAGCAGCCTTGGACAGGGCGATAATTCACCCCTCCACTTT
TRBV6-6	15	TRBJ2-5	medium-sized	TRBD2	CASSNLAGGQETQYF	TGTGCCAGCAGTAACTTAGCGGGGGGGCAAGAGACCCAGTACTTC
TRBV7-6	18	TRBJ2-2	few	TRBD2	CASSPGLAGRGSAGELFF	TGTGCCAGCAGCCCGGGACTAGCGGGGCGGGGAAGCGCCGGGGAGCTGTTTTTT
TRBV15	15	TRBJ2-7	.	.	CATSRDPRGAGEQYF	TGTGCCACCAGCAGAGACCCCCGGGGGGCGGGGGAGCAGTACTTC
TRBV5-6	13	TRBJ1-1	few	.	CASSLSAGSEAFF	TGTGCCAGCAGCTTATCCGCCGGGAGTGAAGCTTTCTTT
TRBV5-4	14	TRBJ1-1	.	.	CASSLEGVGTEAFF	TGTGCCAGCAGCTTGGAGGGAGTAGGAACTGAAGCTTTCTTT
TRBV6-4	14	TRBJ1-4	.	.	CASSSPVFNEKLFF	TGTGCCAGCAGCTCGCCAGTCTTTAATGAAAAACTGTTTTTT
TRBV6-5	12	TRBJ1-4	few	.	CASVATGGKLFF	TGTGCCAGCGTGGCGACCGGAGGAAAACTGTTTTTT
TRBV6-6	12	TRBJ2-7	.	.	CASGTPNYEQYF	TGTGCCAGCGGGACTCCGAACTACGAGCAGTACTTC
TRBV28	12	TRBJ1-2	.	.	CASSLAGMGYTF	TGTGCCAGCAGTTTAGCAGGGATGGGCTACACCTTC
TRBV18	15	TRBJ1-1	.	.	CASSREPHPNTEAFF	TGTGCCAGCTCACGAGAGCCCCACCCGAACACTGAAGCTTTCTTT
TRBV2	11	TRBJ1-2	few	.	CASTGNYGYTF	TGTGCCAGCACGGGAAACTATGGCTACACCTTC
TRBV5-1	13	TRBJ2-3	.	.	CASKEGTGDTQYF	TGCGCCAGCAAGGAAGGGACGGGGGATACGCAGTATTTT
TRBV7-2	14	TRBJ2-3	few	TRBD2	CASSFSSGSDTQYF	TGTGCCAGCAGCTTTTCTAGCGGGTCAGATACGCAGTATTTT
TRBV18	13	TRBJ2-5	.	.	CASSYGQFETQYF	TGTGCCAGCTCGTACGGACAGTTTGAGACCCAGTACTTC
TRBV12-2	14	TRBJ1-5	.	.	CASRADRGIQPQHF	TGTGCAAGTCGCGCCGACAGGGGGATACAGCCCCAGCATTTT
TRBV4-1	12	TRBJ2-3	few	.	CASSSGADTQYF	TGCGCCAGCAGCTCTGGCGCCGATACGCAGTATTTT
TRBV18	13	TRBJ1-4	few	.	CASSPDLNEKLFF	TGTGCCAGCTCACCGGACCTTAATGAAAAACTGTTTTTT
TRBV7-9	13	TRBJ2-1	.	.	CASSLLSGNEQFF	TGTGCCAGCAGCTTATTGTCCGGCAATGAGCAGTTCTTC
TRBV7-2	13	TRBJ2-3	few	.	CASSGQITDTQYF	TGTGCCAGCAGTGGACAGATCACAGATACGCAGTATTTT
TRBV7-2	13	TRBJ1-5	few	.	CASSFGGNQPQHF	TGTGCCAGCAGCTTCGGGGGGAATCAGCCCCAGCATTTT